The 28 T cell receptor beta chains reported below all come from one sample, sequenced in a study of CD8 T cells in Susac syndrome (dated by TCRdb to the late 2010s). Library creation used the immunoSEQ multiplex PCR assay. RNA was extracted using the RNeasy kit, and about 0.45 to 1 microgram was reverse transcribed with random hexamers. The raw public reads went through TCRdb reprocessing: fastp at Q25, MiXCR clone calling, in-frame beta chains kept. CDR3 protein duplicates are merged, each entry listing the most common genes and DNA. The sample yields roughly 200,000 distinct CDR3 sequences; 85% to 95% were counted once. In total, the top ten clones hold about 0.15% of the sample. The specimen sequenced was CD8+ T cells from PBMCs. The receptors were sampled from a human donor with multiple sclerosis.

The rearrangement uses TRBV20-1 and TRBJ2-5; 7 bases are shared with TRBD1. CDR1 is DFQATT, CDR2 SNEGSKA, per germline (reference sequence). The CDR3 covers 17 residues. The CDR3 sequence: CSLYPRRDSAYQETQYF. CDR3 sequence (DNA): TGCAGCCTATACCCCCGCCGGGACAGCGCTTACCAAGAGACCCAGTACTTC.

The chain employs TRBV7-9 and TRBJ2-7; D is uncertain. Germline V gene sequence: CDR1 SEHNR, CDR2 FQNEAQ (reference sequence). V shed 4 bases and J shed 2 bases, with 15 bases lying between them. This CDR3 comprises 15 residues. The CDR3, as DNA: TGTGCCAGCAGCTCCCGACCCCGGATGGCCTACGAGCAGTACTTC. The encoded protein is CASSSRPRMAYEQYF. Full variable domain (remainder filled in from reference TRBV7-9 and TRBJ2-7): DTGVSQNPRHKITKRGQNVTFRCDPISEHNRLYWYRQTLGQGPEFLTYFQNEAQLEKSRLLSDRFSAERPKGSFSTLEIQRTEQGDSAMYLCASSSRPRMAYEQYFGPGTRLTVT.

CDR3 in amino acids: CASSFMEQGRKPQHF. The DNA for the CDR3 is TGTGCCAGCAGTTTTATGGAACAGGGAAGGAAGCCCCAGCATTTT. The chain carries TRBV12-3 or TRBV12-4 and TRBJ1-5, with D possibly being TRBD1 (6 bases). V was shortened by 3 bases and J by 8 bases, with 17 bases between the two germline ends. The CDR3 sequence is 15 residues long.

The J gene is TRBJ2-3, the V gene TRBV24-1; 8 bases match TRBD1. CDR1 is KGHDR, CDR2 SFDVKD, per germline. The CDR3 is 15 residues long. The V segment lost 3 bases and the J segment 9 bases; nucleotides outside the gene matches: 10. The CDR3 DNA reads as TGTGCCACCAGTGATCCAGGGACAGGACATCTGACGCAGTATTTT. Residues: CATSDPGTGHLTQYF.

This chain connects TRBV25-1 to TRBJ2-5; D unresolved. The CDR3 totals 13 residues. V lost 0 bases and J lost 0, with 2 bases in between. Germline CDR1 is MGHDK and CDR2 is SYGVNS. The CDR3 sequence is CASSEYDQETQYF. The CDR3 DNA reads TGTGCCAGCAGTGAATATGACCAAGAGACCCAGTACTTC.

The chain has TRBV20-1 and TRBJ2-7; no reliable D call. CDR3 length equals 13 residues. Trimming left V 0 bases short and J 4 bases short, with 10 bases between. The V gene's germline CDR1 is DFQATT and CDR2 SNEGSKA (reference sequence). The CDR3 sequence is CSARDHTDYEQYF. CDR3 nucleotide sequence: TGCAGTGCTAGAGATCACACAGATTACGAGCAGTACTTC.

The rearrangement uses TRBV27 and TRBJ2-7; 9 bases line up with TRBD2. V lost 0 bases and J lost 9; bases outside the gene matches: 9. CDR1 and CDR2 (germline): MNHEY, SMNVEV (reference sequence). The CDR3 is made up of 15 amino acids. CDR3 amino acids: CASSLSSGRISVQYF. In DNA form, the CDR3 reads TGTGCCAGCAGTTTATCTAGCGGGAGAATTTCTGTGCAGTACTTC.

This chain links TRBV11-2 with TRBJ2-7; 12 bases are shared with TRBD2. J was trimmed by 1 base and V by 5 bases; bases with no gene match: 6. This CDR3 has 16 amino acids. CDR1 and CDR2 from the germline V gene are SGHAT and FQNNGV. The CDR3 nucleotides read TGTGCCAGCAGCCCACAACTAGCGGGAGGATCCTACGAGCAGTACTTC. Its protein is CASSPQLAGGSYEQYF.

This chain connects TRBV12-3 or TRBV12-4 to TRBJ2-5, with 11 nucleotides matching TRBD1. The CDR3 loop spans 15 amino acids. V gave up 6 bases and J gave up 5 bases; unmatched junction bases: 8. The CDR3 spells CASRDRGQAVETQYF. CDR3 coding DNA: TGTGCCAGCAGGGACAGGGGGCAGGCCGTGGAGACCCAGTACTTC.

The V call is TRBV7-9, the J call TRBJ1-5; no firm D call. The CDR3 extends over 12 amino acids. In germline, CDR1 is SEHNR, CDR2 FQNEAQ (reference sequence). V shed 1 base and J shed 11 bases, with 9 bases lying between them. In nucleotides, the CDR3 is TGTGCCAGCAGCTTAGGGTCCTTTTCCCAGCATTTT. It is translated as CASSLGSFSQHF.

This clonotype was seen only once. This chain links TRBV9 with TRBJ1-1, with TRBD1 identical over 7 bases. CDR1 SGDLS and CDR2 YYNGEE come from the germline V gene. The V segment lost 3 bases and the J segment 6 bases; nucleotides outside the gene matches: 8. The CDR3 runs to 14 residues. The CDR3 is CASSGRDSESEAFF. The DNA for the CDR3 is TGTGCCAGCAGCGGAAGGGACAGTGAATCTGAAGCTTTCTTT.

V is TRBV27 and J is TRBJ2-7, with TRBD1 identical over 7 bases. Germline trimming cut 6 bases from V and 4 bases from J; bases unmatched to any gene: 9. The germline CDR1 and CDR2 sequences are MNHEY and SMNVEV (reference sequence). The CDR3 spans 14 residues. Here the CDR3 reads CASRRQGSGYEQYF. The CDR3, as DNA: TGTGCCAGCAGGCGACAGGGTTCAGGGTACGAGCAGTACTTC.

This chain connects TRBV19 to TRBJ1-1; 7 nucleotides align to TRBD1. Trimming at V came to 6 bases and at J to 0 bases, leaving 4 bases not matched to a gene. CDR3 size: 14 residues. Germline CDR1 reads LNHDA; CDR2 reads SQIVND (reference sequence). The CDR3 bases are TGTGCCAGTAGCCGCGGACAGGTGAACACTGAAGCTTTCTTT. Translating gives CASSRGQVNTEAFF.

The chain links TRBV12-3 or TRBV12-4 to TRBJ2-7; D is unresolved. V lost 6 bases and J 3 bases, leaving 24 bases between the germline ends. The CDR3 contains 17 residues. This CDR3 is CASSPHPAQVGHYEQYF. The CDR3 DNA reads as TGTGCCAGCAGCCCTCACCCGGCCCAGGTCGGGCACTACGAGCAGTACTTC.

The rearrangement uses TRBV5-1 and TRBJ1-1, with 7 positions matching TRBD1. Germline-derived CDR1 and CDR2 are SGHRS and YFSETQ. The CDR3 is 16 residues long. The ends lost 0 bases at V and 4 bases at J; junction bases unmatched: 9. This CDR3 is CASSLEGPGTATEAFF. The CDR3 DNA sequence: TGCGCCAGCAGCTTGGAAGGACCTGGGACAGCCACTGAAGCTTTCTTT.

This chain joins TRBV20-1 and TRBJ2-7, with 7 bases that match TRBD1. V shed 6 bases and J 4 bases; nucleotides not matched to a gene: 27. The CDR3 extends over 19 amino acids. Looked up from germline, CDR1 is DFQATT and CDR2 is SNEGSKA (reference sequence). The CDR3 nucleotides are TGCAGTGCCACCAAGGACAGGCCCGTGGGTTACGAGCGAGGTTACGAGCAGTACTTC. It specifies CSATKDRPVGYERGYEQYF.

The sample holds one count of this clonotype. The rearrangement links TRBV11-2 to TRBJ1-1; D remains unclear. Germline V gene sequence: CDR1 SGHAT, CDR2 FQNNGV. The CDR3 extends over 13 amino acids. V lost 4 bases and J lost 3, with 9 bases in between. The CDR3 protein is CASSSPIDTEAFF. The CDR3 region has the DNA TGTGCCAGCAGCTCCCCCATTGACACTGAAGCTTTCTTT.

The chain combines TRBV27 with TRBJ2-4; perhaps D is TRBD1 or TRBD2 (5 bases each). The CDR3 loop spans 14 amino acids. Germline assignment: CDR1 MNHEY and CDR2 SMNVEV (reference sequence). V dropped 2 bases and J dropped 5 bases, with 10 bases sitting between them. The CDR3 sequence is CASSLGTEQNIQYF. Here the CDR3 DNA reads TGTGCCAGCAGTTTAGGGACGGAGCAAAACATTCAGTACTTC.

This clonotype was counted once. The chain is built from TRBV2 and TRBJ2-3; no clear D. CDR1 SNHLY and CDR2 FYNNEI come from the germline V gene. Trimming left V 4 bases short and J 2 bases short, with 13 bases between. The CDR3 totals 15 residues. In DNA, the CDR3 is TGTGCCAGCAGTGTGGGTTTGCAGCCCACAGATACGCAGTATTTT. Its protein product is CASSVGLQPTDTQYF.

CDR3 sequence reads: CSASLGGLGYGYTF. The CDR3 nucleotides are TGCAGTGCTAGTCTCGGGGGGCTGGGCTATGGCTACACCTTC. The chain recombines TRBV20-1 with TRBJ1-2, with D maybe TRBD1 (6 bases). V dropped 3 bases and J dropped 4 bases, with 15 bases sitting between them. This CDR3 is 14 amino acids long. Germline loops: CDR1 DFQATT, CDR2 SNEGSKA (reference sequence).

The V gene is TRBV20-1, the J gene TRBJ2-3, with D unresolved. Germline lookup yields CDR1 DFQATT and CDR2 SNEGSKA (reference sequence). The CDR3 is 15 residues long. Trimming shortened V by 3 bases and J by 4 bases, and 17 bases separated the two germline ends. DNA of the CDR3: TGCAGTGCTAGGTCCTTCCTCGCAGTAGCAGATACGCAGTATTTT. Residues: CSARSFLAVADTQYF.

V is TRBV3-1 and J is TRBJ2-3; 9 bases map to TRBD2. The CDR3 is 16 residues long. V shed 5 bases, J shed 1 base, and the junction held 7 bases outside the gene matches. The germline CDR1 and CDR2 sequences are LGHDT and YNNKEL (reference sequence). This CDR3 is CASSRIAGAGTDTQYF. The CDR3 DNA reads TGTGCCAGCAGCAGGATAGCGGGAGCGGGCACAGATACGCAGTATTTT.

V usage is TRBV25-1 and J usage is TRBJ2-3, with unresolved D. Germline CDR1 and CDR2: MGHDK and SYGVNS. V was shortened by 2 bases and J by 1 base, with 7 bases between the two germline ends. CDR3 length: 14 residues. The CDR3 nucleotides are TGTGCCAGCAGTGAAGACCCGGGCACAGATACGCAGTATTTT. Amino acids: CASSEDPGTDTQYF.

J is TRBJ2-1 and V is TRBV20-1; 11 positions match TRBD2. The V segment lost 3 bases and the J segment 0 bases; nucleotides outside the gene matches: 4. This CDR3 is 16 amino acids long. The germline gives CDR1 DFQATT, CDR2 SNEGSKA (reference sequence). CDR3 nucleotide sequence: TGCAGTGCTAGTCGTAGCGGGGGGGTCTCCTACAATGAGCAGTTCTTC. Translation: CSASRSGGVSYNEQFF.

The chain employs TRBV28 and TRBJ2-2, with 9 positions matching TRBD1. The CDR3 is 14 residues long. Looked up from germline, CDR1 is MDHEN and CDR2 is SYDVKM. Germline trimming cut 2 bases from V and 5 bases from J; bases unmatched to any gene: 0. Written as DNA, the CDR3 is TGTGCCAGCAGTTTAGGGACAGGGACCGGGGAGCTGTTTTTT. Protein product: CASSLGTGTGELFF. Full variable domain (missing parts from reference TRBV28 and TRBJ2-2): DVKVTQSSRYLVKRTGEKVFLECVQDMDHENMFWYRQDPGLGLRLIYFSYDVKMKEKGDIPEGYSVSREKKERFSLILESASTNQTSMYLCASSLGTGTGELFFGEGSRLTVL.

The chain uses TRBV29-1 and TRBJ1-2; 8 bases are shared with TRBD1. Germline assignment: CDR1 SQVTM and CDR2 ANQGSEA. The CDR3 runs 11 residues. The junction had 1 base not matched to a gene; V was cut back by 4 bases and J by 6 bases. In nucleotides, the CDR3 is TGCAGCGTTGGACAGGGGAATGGCTACACCTTC. Translating gives CSVGQGNGYTF.

CDR3 residues: CATSDTRQGETGELFF. The CDR3 DNA sequence: TGTGCCACCAGTGACACCCGACAGGGAGAAACCGGGGAGCTGTTTTTT. The chain is built from TRBV24-1 and TRBJ2-2, with 7 bases identical to TRBD1. The J segment lost 5 bases and the V segment lost 4 bases, leaving 9 bases of the junction unmatched. The V gene's germline CDR1 is KGHDR and CDR2 SFDVKD. The CDR3 sequence is 16 residues long.

The V and J genes are TRBV6-5 and TRBJ2-7; D is perhaps TRBD1 (6 bases). Trimming removed 0 bases from V and 3 bases from J, with 15 bases in between. Looked up from germline, CDR1 is MNHEY and CDR2 is SVGAGI. CDR3 length equals 16 residues. The CDR3, as DNA: TGTGCCAGCAGTTACTCGGACAGCCTATTTTTCTACGAGCAGTACTTC. As protein: CASSYSDSLFFYEQYF.